The rows below give T cell receptor beta chains drawn from one sample of a study of CD8+ T cells in alopecia areata. Assay used: immunoSEQ multiplex PCR; TCRdb lists only in-frame clones, some missing. The sample contains about 180,000 clones, around 71% of which appear only once. This material consisted of CD8+ T cells sorted from blood, taken at week 0. The source is a human donor with alopecia areata. The conserved cysteine and the conserved F or W are not part of the CDR3 here. The order of the fields is CDR3 protein, CDR3 length, D gene, V gene. A D gene is named only where the DNA matches it firmly.

ASSLEGGDYGYT | 12 | . | TRBV13
ASSDREQF | 8 | . | TRBV9
ASRHAGGPSSYNEQF | 15 | . | TRBV27
ASSTGTAGEAF | 11 | . | TRBV4-2
ASSLSGTEETQY | 12 | . | TRBV4-1
AISVDRGENIQY | 12 | TRBD1 | TRBV10-3
ASIGEGGELF | 10 | . | TRBV6-5
ASSLIWQGQETQY | 13 | . | TRBV5-1
ASSPEGSYEQY | 11 | . | TRBV7-9
AWIRQGLTGELF | 12 | TRBD1 | TRBV30
ATSMRGTGHGQPQH | 14 | TRBD1 | TRBV15
ATSPASSYNEQF | 12 | . | TRBV15
SVDGGLAGEQF | 11 | TRBD2 | TRBV29-1
ASSLTGDPKAQY | 12 | . | TRBV9
ASMSGGARRETQY | 13 | TRBD2 | TRBV27
ASSFPQSGGYNEQF | 14 | TRBD2 | TRBV7-9
AIWGGSPNYGYT | 12 | . | TRBV10-3
SVDSREGYGYT | 11 | . | TRBV29-1
ASSLDTQY | 8 | . | TRBV7-9
ASSLSGPSYNEQF | 13 | . | TRBV7-6
ASSLGLAGGLEQF | 13 | TRBD2 | TRBV5-6
ASSVGTNQPQH | 11 | . | TRBV9
AWRRDRNTEAF | 11 | TRBD1 | TRBV30
ASSFSARQPQH | 11 | . | TRBV27
ASSLTIGRDYGYT | 13 | . | TRBV7-8
ASSSETGSSYEQY | 13 | . | TRBV13
AWSVTGSTEAF | 11 | . | TRBV30
ASSGTSGEQF | 10 | . | TRBV9
ASSFAGWSSYNEQF | 14 | . | TRBV7-9